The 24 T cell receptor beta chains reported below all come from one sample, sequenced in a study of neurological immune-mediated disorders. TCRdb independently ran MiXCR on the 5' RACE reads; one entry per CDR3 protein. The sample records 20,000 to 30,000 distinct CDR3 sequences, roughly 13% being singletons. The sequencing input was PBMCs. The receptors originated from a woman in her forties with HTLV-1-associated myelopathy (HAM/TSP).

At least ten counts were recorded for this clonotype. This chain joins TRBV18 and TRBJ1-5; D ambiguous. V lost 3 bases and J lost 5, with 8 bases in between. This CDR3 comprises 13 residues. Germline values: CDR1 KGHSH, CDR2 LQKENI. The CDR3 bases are TGTGCCAGCTCACCCCTTGAGGATCAGCCCCAGCATTTT. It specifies CASSPLEDQPQHF.

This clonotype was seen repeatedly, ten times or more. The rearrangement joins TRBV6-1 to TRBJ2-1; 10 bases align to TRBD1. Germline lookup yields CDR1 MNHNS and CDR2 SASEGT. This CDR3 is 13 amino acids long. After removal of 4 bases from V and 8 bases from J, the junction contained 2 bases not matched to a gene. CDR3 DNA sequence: TGTGCCAGCAGTGGGGACAGGGGAGATGAGCAGTTCTTC. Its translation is CASSGDRGDEQFF.

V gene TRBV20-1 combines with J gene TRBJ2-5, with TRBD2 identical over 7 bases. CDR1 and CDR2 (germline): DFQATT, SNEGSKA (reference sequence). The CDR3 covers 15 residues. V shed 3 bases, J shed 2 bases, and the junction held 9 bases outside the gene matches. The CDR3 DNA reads TGCAGTGCTAGGAGTGGACTAGGGTTTCAAGAGACCCAGTACTTC. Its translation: CSARSGLGFQETQYF.

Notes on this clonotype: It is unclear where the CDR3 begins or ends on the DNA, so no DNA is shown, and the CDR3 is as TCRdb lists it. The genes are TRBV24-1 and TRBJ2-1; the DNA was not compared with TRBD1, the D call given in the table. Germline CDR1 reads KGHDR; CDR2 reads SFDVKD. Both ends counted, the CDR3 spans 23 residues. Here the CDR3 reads CATSPGQGQETQYFGPGFYEQFF.

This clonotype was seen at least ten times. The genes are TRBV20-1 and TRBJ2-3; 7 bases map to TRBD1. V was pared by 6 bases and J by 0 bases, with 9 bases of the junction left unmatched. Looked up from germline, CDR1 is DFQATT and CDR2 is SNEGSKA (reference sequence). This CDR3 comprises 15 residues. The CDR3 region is CSADTGTVSTDTQYF. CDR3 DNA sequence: TGCAGTGCAGACACCGGGACAGTGAGCACAGATACGCAGTATTTT.

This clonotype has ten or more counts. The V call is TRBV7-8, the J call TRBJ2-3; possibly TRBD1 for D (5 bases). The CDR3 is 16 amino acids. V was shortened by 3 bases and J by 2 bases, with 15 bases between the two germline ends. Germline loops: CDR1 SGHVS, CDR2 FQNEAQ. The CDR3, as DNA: TGTGCCAGCAGCTTCCGGACAAACTTTGACACAGATACGCAGTATTTT. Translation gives CASSFRTNFDTDTQYF.

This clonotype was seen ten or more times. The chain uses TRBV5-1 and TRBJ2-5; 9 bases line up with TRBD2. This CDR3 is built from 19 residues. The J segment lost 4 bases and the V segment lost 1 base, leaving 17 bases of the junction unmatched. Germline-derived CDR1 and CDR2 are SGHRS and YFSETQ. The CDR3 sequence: CASSLNPSAGRGGRETQYF. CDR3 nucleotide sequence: TGCGCCAGCAGCTTGAACCCCTCCGCGGGGCGGGGGGGCCGAGAGACCCAGTACTTC.

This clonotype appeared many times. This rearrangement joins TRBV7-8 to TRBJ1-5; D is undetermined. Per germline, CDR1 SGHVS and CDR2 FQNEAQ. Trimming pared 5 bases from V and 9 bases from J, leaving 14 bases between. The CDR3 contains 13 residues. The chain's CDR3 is CASSLEVARPQHF. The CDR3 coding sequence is TGTGCCAGCAGCCTAGAAGTTGCTCGGCCCCAGCATTTT. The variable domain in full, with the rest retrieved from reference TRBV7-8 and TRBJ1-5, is GAGVSQSPRYKVAKRGQDVALRCDPISGHVSLFWYQQALGQGPEFLTYFQNEAQLDKSGLPSDRFFAERPEGSVSTLKIQRTQQEDSAVYLCASSLEVARPQHFGDGTRLSIL.

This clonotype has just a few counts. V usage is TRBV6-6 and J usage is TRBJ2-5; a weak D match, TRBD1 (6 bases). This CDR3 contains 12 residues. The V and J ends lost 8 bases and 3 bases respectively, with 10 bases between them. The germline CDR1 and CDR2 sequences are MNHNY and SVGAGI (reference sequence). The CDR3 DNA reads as TGTGCCAGCCAGGGGACCAAAGAGACCCAGTACTTC. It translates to CASQGTKETQYF.

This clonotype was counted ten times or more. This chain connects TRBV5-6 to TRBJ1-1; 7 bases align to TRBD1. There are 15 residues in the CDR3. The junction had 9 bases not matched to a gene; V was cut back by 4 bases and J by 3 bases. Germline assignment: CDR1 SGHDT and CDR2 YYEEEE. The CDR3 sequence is CASSITGAWDTEAFF. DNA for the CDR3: TGTGCCAGCAGCATAACAGGGGCGTGGGACACTGAAGCTTTCTTT.

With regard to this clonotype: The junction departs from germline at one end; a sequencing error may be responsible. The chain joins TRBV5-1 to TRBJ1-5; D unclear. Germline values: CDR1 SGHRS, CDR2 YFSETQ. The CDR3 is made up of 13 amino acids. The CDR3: CASSLDDNKPQHF. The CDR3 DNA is TGCGCCAGCAGCTTGGATGACAATAAGCCCCAGCATTTT.

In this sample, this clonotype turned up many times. CDR3 DNA: TGCAGTGCTCGCATCCGGACGTCCCCCGCAGATACGCAGTATTTT. As protein: CSARIRTSPADTQYF. The V call is TRBV20-1, the J call TRBJ2-3; D is unresolved. V dropped 5 bases and J dropped 4 bases, with 19 bases sitting between them. The CDR3 is made up of 15 amino acids. Germline CDR1 DFQATT, CDR2 SNEGSKA (reference sequence).

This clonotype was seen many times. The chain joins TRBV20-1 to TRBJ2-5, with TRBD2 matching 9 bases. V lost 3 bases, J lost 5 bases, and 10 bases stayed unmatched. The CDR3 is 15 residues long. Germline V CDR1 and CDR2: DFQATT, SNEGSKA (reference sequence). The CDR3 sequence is CSARAAGGPGETQYF. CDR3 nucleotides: TGCAGTGCTAGGGCAGCGGGGGGTCCCGGGGAGACCCAGTACTTC.

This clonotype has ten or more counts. CDR3 nucleotides: TGTGCCAGCAGCCGTCCGGGGGCCTACGAGCAGTACTTC. Translated: CASSRPGAYEQYF. This chain joins TRBV6-2 or TRBV6-3 and TRBJ2-7; possibly TRBD2 for D (6 bases). Germline-derived CDR1 and CDR2 are MNHEY and SVGEGT. V was trimmed by 6 bases and J by 2 bases, leaving 11 bases between them. CDR3 length: 13 residues.

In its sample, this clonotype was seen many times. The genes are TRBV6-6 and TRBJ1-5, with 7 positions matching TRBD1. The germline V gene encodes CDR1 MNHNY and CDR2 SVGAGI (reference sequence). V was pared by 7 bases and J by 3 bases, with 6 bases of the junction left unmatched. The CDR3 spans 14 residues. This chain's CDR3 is CASTGGVSNQPQHF. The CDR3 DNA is TGTGCCAGCACAGGGGGGGTTTCCAATCAGCCCCAGCATTTT.

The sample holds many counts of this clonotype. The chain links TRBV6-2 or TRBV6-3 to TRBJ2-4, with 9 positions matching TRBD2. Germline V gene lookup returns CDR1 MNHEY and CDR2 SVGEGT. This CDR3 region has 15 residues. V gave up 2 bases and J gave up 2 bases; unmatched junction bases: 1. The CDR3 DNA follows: TGTGCCAGCAGTTACGCGGGGGGGACCAAAAACATTCAGTACTTC. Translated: CASSYAGGTKNIQYF.

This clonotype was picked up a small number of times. CDR3 loop: CASRLTGGAGYTF. The DNA of the CDR3 is TGTGCCAGCAGACTTACAGGGGGCGCGGGCTACACCTTC. The chain recombines TRBV12-3 or TRBV12-4 with TRBJ1-2, with 9 bases identical to TRBD1. This CDR3 has 13 amino acids. V dropped 6 bases and J dropped 8; count of bases not matched to a gene: 7.

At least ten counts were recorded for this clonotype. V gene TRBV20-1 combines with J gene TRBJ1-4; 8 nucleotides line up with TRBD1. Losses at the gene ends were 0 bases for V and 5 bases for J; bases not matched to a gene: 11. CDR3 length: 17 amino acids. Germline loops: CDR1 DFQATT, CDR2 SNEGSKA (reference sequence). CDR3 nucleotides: TGCAGTGCTAGAGATGCAGGGGGCCGGATAAGGAATGAAAAACTGTTTTTT. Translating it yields CSARDAGGRIRNEKLFF.

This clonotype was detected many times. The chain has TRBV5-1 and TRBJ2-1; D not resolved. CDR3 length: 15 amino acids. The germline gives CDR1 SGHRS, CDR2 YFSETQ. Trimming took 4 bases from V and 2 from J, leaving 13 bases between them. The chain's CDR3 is CASSPTTGAYNEQFF. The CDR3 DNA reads TGCGCCAGCAGCCCTACCACGGGCGCCTACAATGAGCAGTTCTTC.

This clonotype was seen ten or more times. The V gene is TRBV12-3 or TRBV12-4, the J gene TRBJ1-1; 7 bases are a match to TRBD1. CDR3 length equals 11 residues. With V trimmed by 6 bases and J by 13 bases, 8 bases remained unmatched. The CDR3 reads CASSYGTVIFF. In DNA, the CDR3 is TGTGCCAGCAGCTACGGGACAGTTATTTTCTTT.

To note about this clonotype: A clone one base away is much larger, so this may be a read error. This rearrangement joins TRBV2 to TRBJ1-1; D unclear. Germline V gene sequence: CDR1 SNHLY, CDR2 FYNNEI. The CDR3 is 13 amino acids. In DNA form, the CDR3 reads TGTGCCAACAGTGAAGATACACTTACTGAAGCTTTCTTT. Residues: CANSEDTLTEAFF.

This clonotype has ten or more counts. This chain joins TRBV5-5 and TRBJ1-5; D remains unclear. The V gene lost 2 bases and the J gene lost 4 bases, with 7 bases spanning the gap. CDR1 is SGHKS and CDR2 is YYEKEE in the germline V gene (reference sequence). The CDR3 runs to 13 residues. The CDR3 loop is CASSFSVNQPQHF. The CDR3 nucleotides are TGTGCCAGCAGCTTTTCAGTTAATCAGCCCCAGCATTTT.

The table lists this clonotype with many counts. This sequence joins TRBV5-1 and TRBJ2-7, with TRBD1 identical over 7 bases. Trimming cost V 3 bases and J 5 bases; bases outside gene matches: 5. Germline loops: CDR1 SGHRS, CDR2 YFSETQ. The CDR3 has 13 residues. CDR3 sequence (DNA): TGCGCCAGCAGCTCCCTTACAGGGGACGAGCAGTACTTC. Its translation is CASSSLTGDEQYF.

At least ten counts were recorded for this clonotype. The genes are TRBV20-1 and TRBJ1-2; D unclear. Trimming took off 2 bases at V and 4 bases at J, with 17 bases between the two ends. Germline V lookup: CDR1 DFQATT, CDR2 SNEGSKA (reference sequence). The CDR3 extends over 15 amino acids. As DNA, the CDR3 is TGCAGTGCTAGACGGAGCCCGATTCTTGCCTATGGCTACACCTTC. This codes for CSARRSPILAYGYTF.